A selection of T cell receptor beta chains follows, all from one sample in a study of neurological immune-mediated disorders. TCRdb redid the calling of the 5' RACE reads with MiXCR, one entry per CDR3 protein. The data contain approximately 85,000 distinct CDR3 sequences, around 14% of them singletons. The sample was PBMCs. The receptors derive from a female donor with HTLV-1-associated myelopathy (HAM/TSP). Each CDR3 is given with its conserved first and last residue. Fields, in order: D gene, J gene, clone size, V gene, CDR3 DNA, CDR3 protein. A D gene is named only where the DNA matches it firmly. Clone size is shown for a subset of rows, as once, few, many or a class of expanded clone.

- | TRBJ2-3 | - | TRBV5-1 | - | CASSFYICSARRWAGGYGTDTQYF
- | TRBJ2-2 | many | TRBV28 | TGTGCCAGCAGCGTGGGTACCGGGGAGCTGTTTTTT | CASSVGTGELFF
- | TRBJ1-1 | - | TRBV6-1 | TGTGCCAGCAGTGAAGCGCGCCAGGGGCGGGCTGAAGCTTTCTTT | CASSEARQGRAEAFF
- | TRBJ2-5 | many | TRBV5-1 | TGCGCCAGCAGTATAGGGAGACAGGTCCAAGAGACCCAGTACTTC | CASSIGRQVQETQYF
- | TRBJ2-2 | many | TRBV5-1 | TGCGCCAGCAGCTCCCCCAACCCCGGGGAGCTGTTTTTT | CASSSPNPGELFF
TRBD2 | TRBJ2-1 | many | TRBV9 | TGTGCCACTATAGCGGGACCGAGGAATGAGCAGTTCTTC | CATIAGPRNEQFF
- | TRBJ2-2 | many | TRBV5-5 | TGTGCCAGCAGCGGGCCGACCGGGGAGCTGTTTTTT | CASSGPTGELFF
- | TRBJ2-5 | many | TRBV12-3/TRBV12-4 | TGTGCCAGCAGTCTAGGGGGGGGGCGGGAGACCCAGTACTTC | CASSLGGGRETQYF
- | TRBJ2-1 | many | TRBV5-1 | TGCGCCAGCAGCTCCCAATACCGACAGGTCTCCTACAATGAGCAGTTCTTC | CASSSQYRQVSYNEQFF
- | TRBJ2-1 | many | TRBV9 | TGTGCCAGCAGCGTAGGCCCACCCGGCTACAATGAGCAGTTCTTC | CASSVGPPGYNEQFF
- | TRBJ2-6 | many | TRBV3-1 | TGTGCCAGCAGCCAAGGAATCGTCCTGACTTTC | CASSQGIVLTF
TRBD1 | TRBJ1-4 | many | TRBV5-1 | TGCGCCAGCAGCTCGGGACAGGCAACTAATGAAAAACTGTTTTTT | CASSSGQATNEKLFF
TRBD2 | TRBJ2-5 | many | TRBV10-3 | TGTGCCATCTGTGATAGCGGGGTAGAGACCCAGTACTTC | CAICDSGVETQYF
TRBD2 | TRBJ2-1 | - | TRBV2 | TGTGCCAGCAGTGACCGGGGGGGTTACAATGAGCAGTTCTTC | CASSDRGGYNEQFF
TRBD1 | TRBJ1-5 | many | TRBV11-2 | TGTGCCAGCAGCCTAGACAGGGGGCGAGGGGCCCAGCATTTT | CASSLDRGRGAQHF
- | TRBJ2-7 | many | TRBV12-3/TRBV12-4 | TGTGCCAGCAGCCCTGTCGGGAAGGGGGGCTACGAGCAGTACTTC | CASSPVGKGGYEQYF
- | TRBJ2-5 | many | TRBV10-3 | TGTGCCATCAGTGTGTCACTAGCCGAAGAGACCCAGTACTTC | CAISVSLAEETQYF
- | TRBJ2-1 | many | TRBV11-2 | TGTGCCAGCAGCTTAAGAATCGGGAATGAGCAGTTCTTC | CASSLRIGNEQFF
- | TRBJ2-7 | many | TRBV6-1 | TGTGCCAGCAGTGCCATTGACAGCTACGAGCAGTACTTC | CASSAIDSYEQYF
- | TRBJ2-1 | many | TRBV12-3/TRBV12-4 | TGTGCCAGCAGTCCCGGCGGTGAGCAGTTCTTC | CASSPGGEQFF
TRBD1 | TRBJ2-7 | many | TRBV5-1 | TGCGCCAGCAGACCACCTTACGGGACAGCTGCCGAGCAGTACTTC | CASRPPYGTAAEQYF
- | TRBJ2-7 | many | TRBV15 | TGTGCCACCAGCATAGGGACCCAAGGGGCCGAGCAGTACTTC | CATSIGTQGAEQYF
- | TRBJ2-5 | many | TRBV5-1 | TGCGCCAGCAGTGGAGAGGGGGTGCACGGAGAGACCCAGTACTTC | CASSGEGVHGETQYF
TRBD1 | TRBJ2-7 | many | TRBV9 | TGTGCCAGCGGGTTCGGGACAGGCACCAACGAGCAGTACTTC | CASGFGTGTNEQYF
TRBD1 | TRBJ2-1 | many | TRBV5-1 | TGCGCCAGCAGCTTGGAGGGACAGGGGGCAAATGAGCAGTTCTTC | CASSLEGQGANEQFF
- | TRBJ2-7 | - | TRBV3-1 | TGTGCCAGCAGCCCCGGGGTAGGGCCCCACTACGAGCAGTACTTC | CASSPGVGPHYEQYF
- | TRBJ2-3 | - | TRBV28 | TGTGCCAGCAGTTTATACAGGGGGGGGACAGATACGCAGTATTTT | CASSLYRGGTDTQYF
TRBD2 | TRBJ2-1 | many | TRBV4-1 | TGCGCCAGCAGCCAAGGGGACGGGACTAGTAAAGGTAATGAGCAGTTCTTC | CASSQGDGTSKGNEQFF
- | TRBJ1-5 | few | TRBV6-1 | TGTGCCAGCAGGACAAGGGATTATTCGGGACAAAGCAATAGCAATCAGCCCCAGCATTTT | CASRTRDYSGQSNSNQPQHF
- | TRBJ2-2 | many | TRBV20-1 | TGCAGTGCTAGAGTAACCGGGGAGCTGTTTTTT | CSARVTGELFF
- | TRBJ1-1 | many | TRBV5-1 | TGCGCCAGCAGCTTAAAAAATTTGAACACTGAAGCTTTCTTT | CASSLKNLNTEAFF
TRBD1 | TRBJ2-7 | many | TRBV10-3 | TGTGCCATCAGTTTATCGGGACAGTTGTACGAGCAGTACTTC | CAISLSGQLYEQYF
- | TRBJ1-1 | - | TRBV5-1 | TGCGCCAGCAGCTTGATTACAGAGAACACTGAAGCTTTCTTT | CASSLITENTEAFF
- | TRBJ2-5 | many | TRBV5-6 | TGTGCCAGCAGCTTGGCAGGTGGAGAGACCCAGTACTTC | CASSLAGGETQYF
- | TRBJ1-3 | medium-sized | TRBV11-2 | TGTGCCAGCAGCCAACTAGGACGAAGCTCTGGAAACACCATATATTTT | CASSQLGRSSGNTIYF
- | TRBJ2-7 | many | TRBV2 | TGTGCCAGCAGTGTCGGTGCGGGGCCTACCTACGAGCAGTACTTC | CASSVGAGPTYEQYF
TRBD1 | TRBJ1-1 | many | TRBV25-1 | TGTGCCAGCAGTGCAAGGGGGCTGAGAGCTTTCTTT | CASSARGLRAFF
- | TRBJ1-3 | many | TRBV7-9 | TGTGCCAGCAGCTTAGAGGGCGGACGCTCTGGAAACACCATATATTTT | CASSLEGGRSGNTIYF
- | TRBJ2-7 | many | TRBV5-1 | TGCGCCAGCAGCTTGGATGAGGGGATAAGCGAGCAGTACTTC | CASSLDEGISEQYF
TRBD2 | TRBJ2-2 | few | TRBV7-2 | TGTGCCAGCAGCTTAGCATCAGCCGGGGGGGCGAACACCGGGGAGCTGTTTTTT | CASSLASAGGANTGELFF
- | TRBJ2-2 | many | TRBV12-3/TRBV12-4 | TGTGCCAGCAGCCTTGCAGGTTTTAACACCGGGGAGCTGTTTTTT | CASSLAGFNTGELFF
TRBD1 | TRBJ2-2 | many | TRBV20-1 | TGCAGTGCTCCCGCCAGACAGGGCAGGTGGGAGCTGTTTTTT | CSAPARQGRWELFF
TRBD2 | TRBJ2-6 | - | TRBV28 | TGTGCCAGCAGTTCGGGAGGTGGGGACAACGTCCTGACTTTC | CASSSGGGDNVLTF
- | TRBJ2-3 | many | TRBV7-2 | TGTGCCAGCAGCCGCGGACTATTAACAGATACGCAGTATTTT | CASSRGLLTDTQYF
- | TRBJ2-3 | many | TRBV5-4 | TGTGCCAGCAGCATCGTAGCGTCAGATACGCAGTATTTT | CASSIVASDTQYF
TRBD1 | TRBJ1-6 | many | TRBV10-2 | TGCGCCAGCAGGGCCGGGACAGGGTCAAATTCACCCCTCCACTTT | CASRAGTGSNSPLHF
- | TRBJ1-1 | many | TRBV9 | TGTGCCAGCAGCGTAAGCATAGGCTCGGCTGAAGCTTTCTTT | CASSVSIGSAEAFF
TRBD1 | TRBJ2-7 | many | TRBV6-5 | TGTGCCAGCAGTTATGGCAGGGGGAGTTACGAGCAGTACTTC | CASSYGRGSYEQYF
TRBD2 | TRBJ2-1 | - | TRBV20-1 | TGCAGTGCCGCTAGCGCGGGGGTTTGGGATGAGCAGTTCTTC | CSAASAGVWDEQFF